The rows below give T cell receptor beta chains drawn from one sample of a study of cytomegalovirus exposure and HLA in healthy donors. Sequencing used immunoSEQ multiplex PCR; TCRdb keeps in-frame clones, though not all of them. Here the sample table reports over 50,000 clones. Sequenced material: PBMCs. Every receptor here comes from a man in his forties or fifties in good health and CMV-seropositive. The CDR3 runs from the conserved cysteine through the conserved F or W. Each record gives: CDR3 protein, V gene, J gene.

CDR3aa: CASSPPTLNTGELFF
v_gene: TRBV18
j_gene: TRBJ2-2

CDR3aa: CASSIGVPGANVLTF
v_gene: TRBV7-3
j_gene: TRBJ2-6

CDR3aa: CASSRRRLAGGLETQYF
v_gene: TRBV7-9
j_gene: TRBJ2-5

CDR3aa: CASSVISGTGEAFF
v_gene: TRBV9
j_gene: TRBJ1-1

CDR3aa: CASRGQGAGTEAFF
v_gene: TRBV6-1
j_gene: TRBJ1-1

CDR3aa: CASILRSGWNYEQYF
v_gene: TRBV28
j_gene: TRBJ2-7

CDR3aa: CASSQAPTGKDGYTF
v_gene: TRBV4-2
j_gene: TRBJ1-2

CDR3aa: CSARDNEAFF
v_gene: TRBV20-1
j_gene: TRBJ1-1

CDR3aa: CASSFPGTGTSYEQYF
v_gene: TRBV28
j_gene: TRBJ2-7

CDR3aa: CASSLAGGQGRDQPQHF
v_gene: TRBV7-9
j_gene: TRBJ1-5

CDR3aa: CASSVVQGSTDTEAFF
v_gene: TRBV9
j_gene: TRBJ1-1

CDR3aa: CASSFTGGNQPQHF
v_gene: TRBV5-6
j_gene: TRBJ1-5

CDR3aa: CAWGQAANQPQHF
v_gene: TRBV30
j_gene: TRBJ1-5

CDR3aa: CASSSGHGYTF
v_gene: TRBV7-2
j_gene: TRBJ1-2

CDR3aa: CASSLAYATGDYGYTF
v_gene: TRBV5-1
j_gene: TRBJ1-2

CDR3aa: CASSFFGYEQYF
v_gene: TRBV5-6
j_gene: TRBJ2-7

CDR3aa: CAWIRGAGNTGELFF
v_gene: TRBV30
j_gene: TRBJ2-2

CDR3aa: CASSPGGGQPQHF
v_gene: TRBV18
j_gene: TRBJ1-5

CDR3aa: CASSLGGARETQYF
v_gene: TRBV28
j_gene: TRBJ2-5

CDR3aa: CASSLTGASYEQYF
v_gene: TRBV5-1
j_gene: TRBJ2-7